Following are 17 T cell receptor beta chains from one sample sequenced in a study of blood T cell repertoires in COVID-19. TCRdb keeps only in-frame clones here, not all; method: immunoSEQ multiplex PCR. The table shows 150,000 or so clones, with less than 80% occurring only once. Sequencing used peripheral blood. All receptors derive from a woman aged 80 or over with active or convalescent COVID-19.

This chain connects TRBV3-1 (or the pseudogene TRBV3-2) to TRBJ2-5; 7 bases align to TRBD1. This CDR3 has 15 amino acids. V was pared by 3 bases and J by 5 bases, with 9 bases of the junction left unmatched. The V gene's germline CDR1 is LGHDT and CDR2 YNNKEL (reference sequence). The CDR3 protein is CASSHRDSLSETQYF. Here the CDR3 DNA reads TGTGCCAGCAGCCATAGGGACAGTCTTTCTGAGACCCAGTACTTC.

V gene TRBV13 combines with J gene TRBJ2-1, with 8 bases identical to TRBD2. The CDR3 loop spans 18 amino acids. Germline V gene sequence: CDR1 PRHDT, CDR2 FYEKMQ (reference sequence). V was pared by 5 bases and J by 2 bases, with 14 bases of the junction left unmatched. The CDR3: CASSPRGVAGPTYNEQFF. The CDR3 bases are TGTGCCAGCAGCCCTCGGGGAGTAGCGGGGCCGACCTACAATGAGCAGTTCTTC.

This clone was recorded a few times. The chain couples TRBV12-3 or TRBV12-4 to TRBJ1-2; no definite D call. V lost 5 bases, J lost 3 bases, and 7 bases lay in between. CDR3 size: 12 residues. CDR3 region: CASSTHHYGYTF. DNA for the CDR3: TGTGCCAGCAGTACACATCACTATGGCTACACCTTC.

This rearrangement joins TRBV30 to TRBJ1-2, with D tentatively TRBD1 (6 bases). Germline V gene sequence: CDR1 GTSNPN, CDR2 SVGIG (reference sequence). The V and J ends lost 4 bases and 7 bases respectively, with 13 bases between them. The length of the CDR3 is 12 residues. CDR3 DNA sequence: TGTGCCTGGATAGGGGGAGTGGGTGGCTACACCTTC. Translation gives CAWIGGVGGYTF.

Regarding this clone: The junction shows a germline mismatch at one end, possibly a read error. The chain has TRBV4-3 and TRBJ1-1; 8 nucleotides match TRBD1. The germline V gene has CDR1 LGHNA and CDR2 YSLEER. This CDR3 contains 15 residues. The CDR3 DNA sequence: TGCGCCAGCAGCCACACTCCTCGAGGACAGGGCGAACGGCGTTTT. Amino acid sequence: CASSHTPRGQGERRF.

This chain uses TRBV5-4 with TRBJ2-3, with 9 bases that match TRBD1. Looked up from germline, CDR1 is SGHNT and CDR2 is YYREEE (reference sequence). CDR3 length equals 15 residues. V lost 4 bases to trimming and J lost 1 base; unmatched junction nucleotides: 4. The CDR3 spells CASSRGTGRTDTQYF. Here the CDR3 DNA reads TGTGCCAGCAGCAGAGGGACAGGGCGCACAGATACGCAGTATTTT.

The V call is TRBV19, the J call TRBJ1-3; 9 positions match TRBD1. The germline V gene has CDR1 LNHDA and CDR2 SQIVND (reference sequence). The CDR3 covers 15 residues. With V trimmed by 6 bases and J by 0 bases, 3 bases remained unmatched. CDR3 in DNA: TGTGCCAGTAGAAGGGGACAGGGCTCTGGAAACACCATATATTTT. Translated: CASRRGQGSGNTIYF.

The CDR3 is CASSLSDRGNNSPLHF. The CDR3 DNA reads TGCGCCAGCAGCCTAAGTGACAGGGGGAATAATTCACCCCTCCACTTT. This sequence joins TRBV4-1 and TRBJ1-6, with 9 bases aligning to TRBD1. The CDR3 contains 16 residues. The V gene's germline CDR1 is MGHRA and CDR2 YSYEKL. Trimming took 4 bases from V and 5 from J; bases not matched to a gene: 6.

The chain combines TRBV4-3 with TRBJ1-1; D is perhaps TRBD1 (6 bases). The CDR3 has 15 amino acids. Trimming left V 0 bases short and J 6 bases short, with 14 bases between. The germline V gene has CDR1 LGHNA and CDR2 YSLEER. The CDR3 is CASSQEAQGISEAFF. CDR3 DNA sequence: TGCGCCAGCAGCCAAGAAGCACAGGGAATATCTGAAGCTTTCTTT.

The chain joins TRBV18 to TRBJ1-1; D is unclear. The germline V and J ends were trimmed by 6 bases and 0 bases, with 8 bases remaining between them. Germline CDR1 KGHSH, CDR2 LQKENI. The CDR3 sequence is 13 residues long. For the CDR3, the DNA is TGTGCCAGCTCCAGGCAGATGAACACTGAAGCTTTCTTT. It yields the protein CASSRQMNTEAFF.

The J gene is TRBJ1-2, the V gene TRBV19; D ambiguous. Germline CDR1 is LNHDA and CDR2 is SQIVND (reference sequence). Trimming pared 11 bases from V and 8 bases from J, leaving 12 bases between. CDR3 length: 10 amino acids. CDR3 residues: CASSGAGYTF. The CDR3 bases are TGTGCCTCATCAGGCGCCGGCTACACCTTC.

As DNA, the CDR3 is TGTGCCAGCAGCGAACATAGCGGGGCGGCTACTGGGGAGCAGTACTTC. As protein: CASSEHSGAATGEQYF. The chain links TRBV7-2 to TRBJ2-7; 8 nucleotides align to TRBD2. Trimming cost V 5 bases and J 7 bases; bases outside gene matches: 16. The CDR3 spans 16 residues. CDR1 is SGHTA and CDR2 is FQGNSA in the germline V gene.

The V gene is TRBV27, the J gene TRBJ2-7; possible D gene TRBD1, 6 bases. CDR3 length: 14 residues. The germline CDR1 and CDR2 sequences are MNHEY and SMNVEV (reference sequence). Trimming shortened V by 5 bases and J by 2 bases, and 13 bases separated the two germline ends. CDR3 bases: TGTGCCAGCAGTCAAGACAGGCCCCCCTACGAGCAGTACTTC. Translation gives CASSQDRPPYEQYF.

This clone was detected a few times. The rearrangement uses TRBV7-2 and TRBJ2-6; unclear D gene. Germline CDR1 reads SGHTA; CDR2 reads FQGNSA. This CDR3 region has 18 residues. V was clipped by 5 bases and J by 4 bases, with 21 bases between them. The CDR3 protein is CASSRGVPAFSGANVLTF. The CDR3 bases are TGTGCCAGCAGCAGAGGAGTTCCAGCCTTTAGCGGGGCCAACGTCCTGACTTTC.

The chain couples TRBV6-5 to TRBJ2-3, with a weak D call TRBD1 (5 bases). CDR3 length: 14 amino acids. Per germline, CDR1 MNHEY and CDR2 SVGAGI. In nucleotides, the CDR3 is TGTGCGCACCAGGGTATGGTTGGGACAGATACGCAGTATTTT. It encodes CAHQGMVGTDTQYF.

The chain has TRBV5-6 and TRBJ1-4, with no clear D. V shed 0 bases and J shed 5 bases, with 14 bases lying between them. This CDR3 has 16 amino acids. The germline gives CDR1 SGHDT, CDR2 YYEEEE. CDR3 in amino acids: CASSLGGFLRNEKLFF. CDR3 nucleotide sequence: TGTGCCAGCAGCTTGGGAGGGTTCCTACGAAATGAAAAACTGTTTTTT.

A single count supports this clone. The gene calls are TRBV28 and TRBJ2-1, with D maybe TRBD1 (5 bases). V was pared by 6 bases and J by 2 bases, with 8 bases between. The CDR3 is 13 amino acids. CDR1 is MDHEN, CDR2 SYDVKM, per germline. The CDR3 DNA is TGTGCCAGCAGGGCAGGGCCCTACAATGAGCAGTTCTTC. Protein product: CASRAGPYNEQFF.